Shown below are 23 T cell receptor beta chains from a single sample sequenced in a study of cytomegalovirus exposure and HLA in healthy donors. TCRdb's table, derived via immunoSEQ multiplex PCR, lists solely in-frame clones and lacks some. Counted here are 150,000 to 200,000 clones, 85% occurring once; the ten biggest clones make up more than 15%. The sample comprised PBMCs. The receptors come from a man in his late teens or twenties in good health and CMV-seropositive.

V usage is TRBV6-4 and J usage is TRBJ2-1; D is ambiguous. The CDR3 length is 13 residues. Trimming shortened V by 2 bases and J by 4 bases, and 6 bases separated the two germline ends. Germline CDR1 reads MRHNA; CDR2 reads SNTAGT. Written as DNA, the CDR3 is TGTGCCAGCAGTGACGCGAGTTACAATGAGCAGTTCTTC. Its protein is CASSDASYNEQFF.

This clone was seen more than once but under ten times. The chain is built from TRBV5-1 and TRBJ1-5, with 9 bases fitting TRBD1. Germline CDR1 and CDR2: SGHRS and YFSETQ. The trim removed 3 bases at V and 7 bases at J, leaving 5 bases unmatched. The CDR3 length is 14 residues. DNA for the CDR3: TGCGCCAGCAGCTGGGACAGGGTAGACCAGCCCCAGCATTTT. It yields the protein CASSWDRVDQPQHF. Complete variable domain (other parts from reference TRBV5-1 and TRBJ1-5): KAGVTQTPRYLIKTRGQQVTLSCSPISGHRSVSWYQQTPGQGLQFLFEYFSETQRNKGNFPGRFSGRQFSNSRSEMNVSTLELGDSALYLCASSWDRVDQPQHFGDGTRLSIL.

DNA for the CDR3: TGTGCCAGCAGCCAGACTAGCGGGGTTCGGGATACGCAGTATTTT. Encoded protein: CASSQTSGVRDTQYF. The rearrangement links TRBV6-1 to TRBJ2-3; TRBD2 aligns across 11 bases. The V gene end was trimmed by 6 bases and the J gene end by 6 bases; junction bases not matched to a gene: 8. This CDR3 contains 15 residues. Looked up from germline, CDR1 is MNHNS and CDR2 is SASEGT.

CDR3 in DNA: TGTGCCAGCAGCTTGGAGGGGGCCCCCGCCGGGGAGCTGTTTTTT. This translates into CASSLEGAPAGELFF. The V gene is TRBV5-8, the J gene TRBJ2-2; 7 nucleotides match TRBD1. CDR1 and CDR2 (germline): SGHTS, YDEGEE. The V gene end was trimmed by 0 bases and the J gene end by 6 bases; junction bases not matched to a gene: 5. The CDR3 sequence is 15 residues long. The whole variable domain, filled in from reference TRBV5-8 and TRBJ2-2, reads EAGVTQSPTHLIKTRGQQATLRCSPISGHTSVYWYQQALGLGLQFLLWYDEGEERNRGNFPPRFSGRQFPNYSSELNVNALELEDSALYLCASSLEGAPAGELFFGEGSRLTVL.

This rearrangement joins TRBV2 to TRBJ1-4; 7 bases are a match to TRBD1. CDR1 is SNHLY and CDR2 is FYNNEI in the germline V gene. The CDR3 is 14 amino acids. J gave up 4 bases and V 6 bases, and 5 bases lay outside the gene matches. CDR3 coding DNA: TGTGCCAGCAGGGTCGGGACAGTTAATGAAAAACTGTTTTTT. Its translation: CASRVGTVNEKLFF. Looking up the rest from reference TRBV2 and TRBJ1-4 gives the full variable domain: EPEVTQTPSHQVTQMGQEVILRCVPISNHLYFYWYRQILGQKVEFLVSFYNNEISEKSEIFDDQFSVERPDGSNFTLKIRSTKLEDSAMYFCASRVGTVNEKLFFGSGTQLSVL.

This clone was counted a single time. The genes are TRBV27 and TRBJ1-5; 9 bases are shared with TRBD1. The CDR3 loop spans 17 amino acids. Germline CDR1 is MNHEY and CDR2 is SMNVEV (reference sequence). The V segment lost 6 bases and the J segment 0 bases; nucleotides outside the gene matches: 9. The CDR3 here is CASRQGAGEYSNQPQHF. Written as DNA, the CDR3 is TGTGCCAGCAGACAGGGGGCAGGGGAGTATAGCAATCAGCCCCAGCATTTT.

The genes are TRBV7-9 and TRBJ1-1, with D perhaps matching TRBD1 (6 bases). The V gene lost 5 bases and the J gene lost 6 bases, with 10 bases spanning the gap. The CDR3 has 12 residues. Germline CDR1 reads SEHNR; CDR2 reads FQNEAQ (reference sequence). The DNA for the CDR3 is TGTGCCAGCAGCGCACAGGGACCTGAAGCTTTCTTT. This sequence encodes CASSAQGPEAFF.

This chain links TRBV18 with TRBJ1-5; maybe TRBD1 (6 bases). This CDR3 has 14 residues. V gave up 2 bases and J gave up 7 bases, with 12 bases separating them. The germline CDR1 and CDR2 sequences are KGHSH and LQKENI. CDR3 sequence reads: CASSPGAGEQPQHF. The CDR3 nucleotides read TGTGCCAGCTCACCAGGGGCAGGGGAACAGCCCCAGCATTTT.

The V and J genes are TRBV4-1 and TRBJ1-3; 7 bases align to TRBD1. Germline lookup yields CDR1 MGHRA and CDR2 YSYEKL. The CDR3 spans 16 residues. V shed 5 bases and J 0 bases; nucleotides not matched to a gene: 7. The CDR3 coding sequence is TGCGCCAGCAGCACCTCCGGGACAGTCTCTGGAAACACCATATATTTT. Protein product: CASSTSGTVSGNTIYF.

This clone was observed at least ten times. This sequence joins TRBV7-9 and TRBJ2-1; TRBD2 matches at 12 bases. With 4 bases clipped from V and 5 bases from J, the junction kept 6 bases outside the gene matches. Germline CDR1 is SEHNR and CDR2 is FQNEAQ (reference sequence). The CDR3 contains 16 residues. CDR3 sequence (DNA): TGTGCCAGCAGCTCCGGGACTAGCGGGCCTGACAATGAGCAGTTCTTC. This sequence encodes CASSSGTSGPDNEQFF.

J is TRBJ2-2 and V is TRBV12-5; D is possibly TRBD2 (5 bases). The CDR3 has 16 amino acids. Trimming left V 0 bases short and J 6 bases short, with 14 bases between. In germline, CDR1 is LGHNT, CDR2 FRNRAP. CDR3 region: CASGLVLAEEAGELFF. The CDR3 nucleotides are TGTGCTAGTGGTTTGGTACTGGCAGAGGAGGCCGGGGAGCTGTTTTTT. The full variable domain, in which reference TRBV12-5 and TRBJ2-2 provide the parts outside the CDR3, is DARVTQTPRHKVTEMGQEVTMRCQPILGHNTVFWYRQTMMQGLELLAYFRNRAPLDDSGMPKDRFSAEMPDATLATLKIQPSEPRDSAVYFCASGLVLAEEAGELFFGEGSRLTVL.

The V call is TRBV5-1, the J call TRBJ2-7, with a weak D call TRBD1 (6 bases). Germline assignment: CDR1 SGHRS and CDR2 YFSETQ. The V end lost 4 bases, the J end lost 6 bases, and 14 bases lay between the germline ends. This CDR3 has 13 amino acids. The CDR3 here is CASSGGNGREQYF. The CDR3 bases are TGCGCCAGCAGCGGGGGCAATGGGCGCGAGCAGTACTTC.

The CDR3 sequence is CASSDWTSGTDTQYF. CDR3 nucleotides: TGTGCCAGCAGCGATTGGACTAGCGGCACAGATACGCAGTATTTT. The chain recombines TRBV7-9 with TRBJ2-3; 9 bases align to TRBD2. Germline V gives CDR1 SEHNR, CDR2 FQNEAQ (reference sequence). J was trimmed by 1 base and V by 5 bases; bases with no gene match: 4. This CDR3 has 15 amino acids. The entire variable domain, with the rest obtained from reference TRBV7-9 and TRBJ2-3, is as follows: DTGVSQNPRHKITKRGQNVTFRCDPISEHNRLYWYRQTLGQGPEFLTYFQNEAQLEKSRLLSDRFSAERPKGSFSTLEIQRTEQGDSAMYLCASSDWTSGTDTQYFGPGTRLTVL.

The chain recombines TRBV5-1 with TRBJ2-2, with TRBD2 matching 8 bases. Trimming at V came to 1 base and at J to 4 bases, leaving 6 bases not matched to a gene. The CDR3 has 16 amino acids. The V gene's germline CDR1 is SGHRS and CDR2 YFSETQ. For the CDR3, the DNA is TGCGCCAGCAGCTTGCGAGGACTAGCTTCCACCGGGGAGCTGTTTTTT. It is translated as CASSLRGLASTGELFF.

This clone has just one count. The chain carries TRBV20-1 and TRBJ1-1; D uncertain. Germline V gene lookup returns CDR1 DFQATT and CDR2 SNEGSKA (reference sequence). This CDR3 is 11 amino acids long. V lost 1 base and J lost 6, with 6 bases in between. CDR3 sequence reads: CSARVGSEAFF. DNA for the CDR3: TGCAGTGCTAGAGTCGGGTCTGAAGCTTTCTTT.

The rearrangement joins TRBV6-1 to TRBJ2-7, with a weak D call TRBD2 (7 bases). CDR3 length: 17 amino acids. Trimming cost V 2 bases and J 3 bases, with 20 bases left between them. Germline-derived CDR1 and CDR2 are MNHNS and SASEGT. CDR3 residues: CASSERLGGGGDYEQYF. CDR3 DNA sequence: TGTGCCAGCAGTGAACGGCTGGGAGGAGGGGGGGACTACGAGCAGTACTTC.

This chain uses TRBV28 with TRBJ2-2, with TRBD1 matching 7 bases. The CDR3 consists of 14 residues. Germline V gene lookup returns CDR1 MDHEN and CDR2 SYDVKM. J gave up 5 bases and V 4 bases, and 4 bases lay outside the gene matches. The CDR3 region has the DNA TGTGCCAGCAGTTCGGGACAGCTAACCGGGGAGCTGTTTTTT. Protein product: CASSSGQLTGELFF.

This chain joins TRBV19 and TRBJ2-7; weak D call: TRBD1 (5 bases). The CDR3 runs 13 residues. V was shortened by 5 bases and J by 3 bases, with 11 bases between the two germline ends. Germline CDR1 reads LNHDA; CDR2 reads SQIVND (reference sequence). Here the CDR3 reads CASSAGAIYEQYF. The CDR3 region has the DNA TGTGCCAGTAGTGCTGGGGCCATCTACGAGCAGTACTTC.

The V gene is TRBV5-1, the J gene TRBJ1-5, with D possibly being TRBD1 (6 bases). Trimming removed 0 bases from V and 5 bases from J, with 6 bases in between. Germline V gene sequence: CDR1 SGHRS, CDR2 YFSETQ. This CDR3 comprises 13 residues. The CDR3 loop is CASSLGTDQPQHF. The DNA of the CDR3 is TGCGCCAGCAGCTTGGGGACAGATCAGCCCCAGCATTTT.

The chain joins TRBV7-9 to TRBJ2-1; D is perhaps TRBD2 (5 bases). Trimming left V 4 bases short and J 8 bases short, with 9 bases between. CDR1 and CDR2 (germline): SEHNR, FQNEAQ (reference sequence). CDR3 size: 12 residues. CDR3 bases: TGTGCCAGCAGCTCGGACTCCGATGAGCAGTTCTTC. The encoded protein is CASSSDSDEQFF.

CDR3 amino acids: CASSFRGGQYNTGELFF. DNA for the CDR3: TGCGCCAGCAGCTTTAGGGGGGGGCAATACAACACCGGGGAGCTGTTTTTT. The chain carries TRBV5-1 and TRBJ2-2, with D possibly matching TRBD2 (7 bases). CDR1 and CDR2 from the germline V gene are SGHRS and YFSETQ. Trimming stripped 2 bases from V and 2 bases from J, with 16 bases between. The CDR3 consists of 17 residues.

The J gene is TRBJ1-1, the V gene TRBV6-6; D is ambiguous. The germline V gene has CDR1 MNHNY and CDR2 SVGAGI (reference sequence). This CDR3 region has 16 residues. Trimming stripped 2 bases from V and 0 bases from J, with 13 bases between. CDR3 coding DNA: TGTGCCAGCAGTTACCCCACCGCTGACATGAACACTGAAGCTTTCTTT. Amino acid sequence: CASSYPTADMNTEAFF.

V gene TRBV30 combines with J gene TRBJ2-1, with 12 bases matching TRBD2. The CDR3 runs to 14 residues. Germline CDR1 reads GTSNPN; CDR2 reads SVGIG (reference sequence). V lost 4 bases to trimming and J lost 9 bases; unmatched junction nucleotides: 7. The CDR3 nucleotides read TGTGCCTGGACCCCGGGACTAGCGGGCGTTGAGCAGTTCTTC. Protein product: CAWTPGLAGVEQFF.